This entry concerns a single TCR beta chain. The antigen remains undetermined. Trimming removed 6 bases from V and 7 bases from J, with 19 bases in between. The CDR3 sequence is 15 residues long. Germline V gene sequence: CDR1 SGHTA, CDR2 FQGTGA. This record comes from a study of shared clonotypes between healthy human individuals. About the research overall: Three CD4 naive, three CD4 memory, two CD8 naive and one CD8 memory plate were used per donor. Points from the study as a whole: Among non-shared clonotypes, generation probabilities were lower than among those shared by all four donors.

The study drew its donors from healthy HIV-negative adults without recent acute infections or vaccinations. A CD45RA-negative memory subset and a CD45RA+ naive subset were separated from the CD4+ cells. Some clones are missing from TCRdb's copy, which holds only in-frame ones; the method was immunoSEQ multiplex PCR. Of over 2 million clones listed, about 90% were seen once; the top ten hold 0.3% to 0.4%. V usage is TRBV7-3 and J usage is TRBJ2-4; no firm D call. The source material was naive CD4+ T cells from PBMCs. Subset meaning: CD45RA+ positively selected. This clonotype originated in a man younger than 30 in good health. Some clones in this sample may be carry-over from other donors' samples. CDR3 coding DNA: TGTGCCAGCAGTCAGTCTAACAGCCTGGGGAACATTCAGTACTTC. Its translation: CASSQSNSLGNIQYF. The variable domain in full, completed from reference TRBV7-3 and TRBJ2-4, reads GAGVSQTPSNKVTEKGKYVELRCDPISGHTALYWYRQSLGQGPEFLIYFQGTGAADDSGLPNDRFFAVRPEGSVSTLKIQRTERGDSAVYLCASSQSNSLGNIQYFGAGTRLSVL.